The source of this T cell receptor beta chain is a study of blood T cell repertoires in COVID-19. Study-wide context: The analysed material was cDNA or gDNA that came from T cells, B-cell-depleted T cells, or PBMCs.

Germline values: CDR1 ENHRY, CDR2 SYGVKD. The CDR3 loop spans 15 amino acids. V was shortened by 5 bases and J by 0 bases, with 11 bases between the two germline ends. This clone was picked up one time. Source study methods: The assay estimated nucleated cells by amplifying reference gene primers. Data came from immunoSEQ multiplex PCR; TCRdb stores just in-frame clones and leaves some out. For V, J and clone size, that table is used; D and trimming come from the DNA. Seen here are over 120,000 clones, approximately 89% observed once, and the top ten hold around 1.7%. This chain connects TRBV10-3 to TRBJ1-3; D might be TRBD1 (5 bases). The sample taken for sequencing was peripheral blood. This clonotype originated in a woman aged 50 to 65 with acute or convalescent COVID-19. For the CDR3, the DNA is TGTGCCATCAGTCTACAGGCCAGCTCTGGAAACACCATATATTTT. It is translated as CAISLQASSGNTIYF.